This entry features one T cell receptor beta chain sequence. This record comes from a study of cytomegalovirus exposure and HLA in healthy donors. V was trimmed by 3 bases and J by 0 bases, leaving 11 bases between them. CDR3 length: 15 residues. Looked up from germline, CDR1 is KGHSH and CDR2 is LQKENI. Vbeta (60) and Jbeta (13) primers were used in the PCR. Sequenced by immunoSEQ multiplex PCR; TCRdb stores in-frame clones only, minus some. The table has around 130,000 clones, about four fifths seen once. This receptor was taken from a woman aged 18-29 years in good health and CMV-seronegative. The source material was PBMCs. The V gene is TRBV18, the J gene TRBJ1-2, with D possibly TRBD1 on 5 matching bases. In DNA, the CDR3 is TGTGCCAGCTCACCCGAAACAGGTGCTAACTATGGCTACACCTTC. Its translation is CASSPETGANYGYTF.